This section outlines one TCR delta chain sequence together with its context. The antigen is undetermined. A read error may explain this, as a much larger clone is one base away. TCRdb re-called the PCR reads using CATT. The data show 13,000 or so delta-chain clones, with roughly 50% seen just once and about 1.6% held by the top ten. These data are taken from a study of human gamma delta and Vdelta1 T cells. Broader study findings: Polyclonal Delta One T cells reportedly showed broad cytotoxic targeting of acute myeloid leukemia.

There are 20 residues in the CDR3. Germline V gene data show CDR1 as TSWWSYY and CDR2 as QGS. Trimming took off 2 bases at V and 0 bases at J, with 25 bases between the two ends. The TCR originated in a human donor in good health. What was sequenced was Vdelta1 gamma-delta T cells from blood grown in culture (DOT cells). J is TRDJ1 and V is TRDV1; D is unresolved. In DNA form, the CDR3 reads TGTGCTCTTGGGGAAGTAGTAGGTCGGGAGAGCTCCCTGTACACCGATAAACTCATCTTT. Translating gives CALGEVVGRESSLYTDKLIF.